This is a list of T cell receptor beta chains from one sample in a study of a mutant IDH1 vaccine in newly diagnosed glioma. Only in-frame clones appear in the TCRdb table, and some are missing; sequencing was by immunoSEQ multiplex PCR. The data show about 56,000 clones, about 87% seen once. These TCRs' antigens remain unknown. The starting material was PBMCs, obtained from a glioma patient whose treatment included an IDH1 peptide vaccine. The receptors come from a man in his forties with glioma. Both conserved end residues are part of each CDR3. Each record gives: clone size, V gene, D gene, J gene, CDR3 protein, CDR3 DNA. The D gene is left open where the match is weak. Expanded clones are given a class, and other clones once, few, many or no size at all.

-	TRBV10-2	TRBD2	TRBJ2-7	CASSGAGSGSPYEQYF	TGCGCCAGCAGCGGGGCGGGTAGCGGGAGTCCCTACGAGCAGTACTTC
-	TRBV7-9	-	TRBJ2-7	CASSFIGDEQYF	TGTGCCAGCAGCTTTATAGGGGACGAGCAGTACTTC
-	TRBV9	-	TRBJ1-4	CASSPSLNEKLFF	TGTGCCAGCAGCCCGTCCCTTAATGAAAAACTGTTTTTT
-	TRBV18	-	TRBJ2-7	CASSSRSLEQYF	TGTGCCAGCTCATCTCGATCCCTCGAGCAGTACTTC
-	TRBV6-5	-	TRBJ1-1	CASSLMGPNTEAFF	TGTGCCAGCAGTTTGATGGGTCCCAACACTGAAGCTTTCTTT
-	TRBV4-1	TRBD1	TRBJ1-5	CASSQTGVAKPQHF	TGCGCCAGCAGCCAGACAGGGGTAGCCAAGCCCCAGCATTTT
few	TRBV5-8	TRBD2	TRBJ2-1	CASSLSGDLYNEQFF	TGTGCCAGCAGCTTGAGCGGGGACTTGTACAATGAGCAGTTCTTC
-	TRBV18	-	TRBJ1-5	CASSPPQGGSNQPQHF	TGTGCCAGCTCACCACCACAGGGAGGATCCAATCAGCCCCAGCATTTT
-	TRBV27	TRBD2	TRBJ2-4	CASSLSSGTAKNIQYF	TGTGCCAGCAGTTTATCTAGCGGGACAGCCAAAAACATTCAGTACTTC
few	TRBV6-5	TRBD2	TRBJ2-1	CASSSSTSKLGNEQFF	TGTGCCAGCAGTTCCTCGACTAGCAAACTAGGGAATGAGCAGTTCTTC
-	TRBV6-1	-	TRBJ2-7	CASRNSQHEQYF	TGTGCCAGCAGAAATTCTCAGCACGAGCAGTACTTC
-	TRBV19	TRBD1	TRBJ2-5	CASSAGQGLGETQYF	TGTGCCAGTAGTGCCGGACAGGGACTGGGAGAGACCCAGTACTTC
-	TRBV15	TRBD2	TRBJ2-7	CATSRATSGYEQYF	TGTGCCACCAGCAGAGCGACTAGCGGGTACGAGCAGTACTTC
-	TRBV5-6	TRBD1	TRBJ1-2	CASSSLTGRIGAGYTF	TGTGCCAGCAGCTCCTTGACAGGGAGGATCGGAGCCGGCTACACCTTC
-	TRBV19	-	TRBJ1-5	CASSMDTAWGNQPQHF	TGTGCCAGTAGTATGGACACAGCTTGGGGCAATCAGCCCCAGCATTTT
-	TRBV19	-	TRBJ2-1	CASTLSVRVGREQFF	TGTGCCAGTACCCTCTCTGTAAGGGTGGGCCGGGAGCAGTTCTTC
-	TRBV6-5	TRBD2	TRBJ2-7	CASSSRTSGRNEQYF	TGTGCCAGCAGTTCCCGGACTAGCGGGAGGAACGAGCAGTACTTC
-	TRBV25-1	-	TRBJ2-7	CASSDARGASEQYF	TGTGCCAGCAGTGATGCCAGGGGCGCGAGTGAGCAGTACTTC
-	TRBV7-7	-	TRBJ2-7	CASSTKVGSAYEQYF	TGTGCTAGCAGCACCAAAGTGGGGTCAGCCTACGAGCAGTACTTC
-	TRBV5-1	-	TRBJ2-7	CASSLGPLYEQYF	TGCGCCAGCAGCTTAGGACCGCTTTACGAGCAGTACTTC
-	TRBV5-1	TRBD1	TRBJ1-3	CASSLGQGAHSGNTIYF	TGCGCCAGCAGCTTGGGACAGGGGGCCCACTCTGGAAACACCATATATTTT
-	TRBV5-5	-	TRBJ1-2	CASSLGPYYGYTF	TGTGCCAGCAGCTTGGGGCCGTATTATGGCTACACCTTC
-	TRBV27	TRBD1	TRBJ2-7	CASSLQGFEQYF	TGTGCCAGCAGTCTACAGGGGTTCGAGCAGTACTTC
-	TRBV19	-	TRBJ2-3	CASRYTRTGKSSTDTQYF	TGTGCCAGCAGATATACTCGGACGGGGAAAAGTAGCACAGATACGCAGTATTTT
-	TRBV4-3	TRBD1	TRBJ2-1	CASSLKGAEQFF	TGCGCCAGCAGCCTCAAGGGGGCTGAGCAGTTCTTC
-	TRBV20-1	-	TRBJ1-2	CSGSWGHGYTF	TGCAGTGGCTCGTGGGGTCACGGCTACACCTTC
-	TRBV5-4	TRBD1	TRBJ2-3	CASSFGRGQGTDTQYF	TGTGCCAGCAGTTTTGGCCGGGGACAGGGGACAGATACGCAGTATTTT
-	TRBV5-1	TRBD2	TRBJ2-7	CASRYGRSGGTSGSFGIDEQYF	TGCGCCAGCAGATATGGGCGGAGTGGCGGGACTAGCGGGAGTTTTGGGATAGACGAGCAGTACTTC
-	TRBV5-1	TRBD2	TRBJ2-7	CASSLLLAGDEQYF	TGCGCCAGCAGCTTGTTGCTAGCGGGGGACGAGCAGTACTTC
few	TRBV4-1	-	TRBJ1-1	CASSQALVTEHRKNTEAFF	TGCGCCAGCAGCCAAGCGTTGGTTACAGAGCACAGAAAGAACACTGAAGCTTTCTTT
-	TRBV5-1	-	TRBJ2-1	CASSLGLGDYNEQFF	TGCGCCAGCAGCTTGGGTTTGGGGGATTACAATGAGCAGTTCTTC
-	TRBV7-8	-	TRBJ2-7	CASSLAGLNSYEQYF	TGTGCCAGCAGCTTAGCGGGACTTAACTCCTACGAGCAGTACTTC
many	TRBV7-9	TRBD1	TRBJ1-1	CASSPGQGNTEAFF	TGTGCCAGCAGCCCCGGACAGGGGAACACTGAAGCTTTCTTT
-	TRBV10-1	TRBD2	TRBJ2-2	CASSPTSGKTGELFF	TGCGCCAGCAGTCCCACTAGCGGGAAGACCGGGGAGCTGTTTTTT
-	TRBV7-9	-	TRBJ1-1	CASYRMGASTEAFF	TGTGCCAGCTATAGAATGGGTGCCAGCACTGAAGCTTTCTTT
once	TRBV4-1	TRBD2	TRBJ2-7	CASSQVASGSYEQYF	TGCGCCAGCAGCCAAGTGGCTAGCGGGAGCTACGAGCAGTACTTC
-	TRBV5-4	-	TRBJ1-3	CASSPGVNSGNTIYF	TGTGCCAGCAGCCCCGGGGTTAACTCTGGAAACACCATATATTTT
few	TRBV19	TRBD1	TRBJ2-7	CASSITGTGGNEQYF	TGTGCCAGTAGTATTACCGGGACAGGGGGCAACGAGCAGTACTTC